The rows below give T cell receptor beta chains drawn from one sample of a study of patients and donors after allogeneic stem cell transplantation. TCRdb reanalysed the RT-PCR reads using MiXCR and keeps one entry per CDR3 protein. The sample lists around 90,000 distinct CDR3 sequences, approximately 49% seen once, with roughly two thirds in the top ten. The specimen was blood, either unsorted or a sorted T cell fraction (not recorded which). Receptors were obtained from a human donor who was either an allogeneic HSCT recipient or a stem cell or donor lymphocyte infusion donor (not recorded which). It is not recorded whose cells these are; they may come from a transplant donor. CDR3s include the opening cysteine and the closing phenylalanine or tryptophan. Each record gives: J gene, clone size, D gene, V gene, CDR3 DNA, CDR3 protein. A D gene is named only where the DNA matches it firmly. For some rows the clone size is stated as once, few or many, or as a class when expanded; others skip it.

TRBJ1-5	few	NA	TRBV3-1	TGTGCCAGCAGCCAAGAGGCGAGTAGCAATCAGCCCCAGCATTTT	CASSQEASSNQPQHF
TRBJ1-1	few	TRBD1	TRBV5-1	TGCGCCAGCAGCTTGGAGGGGGCGAACACTGAAGCTTTCTTT	CASSLEGANTEAFF
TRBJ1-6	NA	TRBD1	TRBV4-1	TGCGCCAGCAGCCACAGAGAAACGGGACAGGGGCGAAATTCACCCCTCCACTTT	CASSHRETGQGRNSPLHF
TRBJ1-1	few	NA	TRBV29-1	TGCAGCGTTGAGGGAGACAGCGTGAACACTGAAGCTTTCTTT	CSVEGDSVNTEAFF
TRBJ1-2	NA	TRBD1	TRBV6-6	TGTGCCAGCAGACGGACAGGGGCAAGTAACTATGGCTACACCTTC	CASRRTGASNYGYTF
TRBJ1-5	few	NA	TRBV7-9	TGTGCCAGCAGAACCAATCCTCAGGCTAGCAATCAGCCCCAGCATTTT	CASRTNPQASNQPQHF
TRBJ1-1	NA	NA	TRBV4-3	TGCGCCAGCAGCCTCATGATGGGCTTGGGGGAGGTCACTGAAGCTTTCTTT	CASSLMMGLGEVTEAFF
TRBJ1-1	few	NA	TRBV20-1	TGCAGTGCTAGGGAGCAGGTTGAAGCTTTCTTT	CSAREQVEAFF
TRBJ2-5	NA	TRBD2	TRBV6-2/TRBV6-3	TGTGCCAGCACGGCGGGAGTTAAAGAGACCCAGTACTTC	CASTAGVKETQYF
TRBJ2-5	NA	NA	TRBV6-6	TGTGCCAGCAGTCGGGACCTCAGAGAGACCCAGTACTTC	CASSRDLRETQYF
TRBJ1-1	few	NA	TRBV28	TGTGCCAGCGATAGGGCAATGAACACTGAAGCTTTCTTT	CASDRAMNTEAFF
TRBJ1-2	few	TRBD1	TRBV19	TGTGCCAGTACTCCTATACAGGGCAGGGGGCAGAATGGCTACACCTTC	CASTPIQGRGQNGYTF
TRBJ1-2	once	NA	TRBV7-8	TGTGCCAGCAGCTTAGTCGAAGCTTATGGCTACACCTTC	CASSLVEAYGYTF
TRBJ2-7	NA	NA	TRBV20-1	TGCAGTGCTATCCCCCCGGGGGCCCACGAGCAGTACTTC	CSAIPPGAHEQYF
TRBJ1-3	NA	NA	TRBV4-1	TGCGCCAGCAGCCAAGAGGGGAGGCCCTCTGGAAACACCATATATTTT	CASSQEGRPSGNTIYF
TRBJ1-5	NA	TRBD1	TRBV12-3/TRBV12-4	TGTGCCAGCAGTAGGGACAGCTATAGCAATCAGCCCCAGCATTTT	CASSRDSYSNQPQHF
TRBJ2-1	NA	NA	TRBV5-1	TGCGCCAGCAGCCTCCCGGGGGACACGAGTGAGCAGTTCTTC	CASSLPGDTSEQFF
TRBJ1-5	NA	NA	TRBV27	TGTGCCAGCAGTCCTCAGGGTCTTCAGCCCCAGCATTTT	CASSPQGLQPQHF
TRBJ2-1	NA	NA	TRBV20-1	TGCAGTGCTAGAGCAGGGGATAGGTCCTACAATGAGCAGTTCTTC	CSARAGDRSYNEQFF
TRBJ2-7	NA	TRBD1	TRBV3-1	TGTGCCAGCAGCCAAGACAGGGGGACAGTCTACGAGCAGTACTTC	CASSQDRGTVYEQYF
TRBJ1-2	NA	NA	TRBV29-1	TGCAGCGTTGCAGACTATGGCTACACCTTC	CSVADYGYTF
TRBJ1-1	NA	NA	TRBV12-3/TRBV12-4	TGTGCCAGCAGCCCCAGTACGCCAAGGGATGAAGCTTTCTTT	CASSPSTPRDEAFF
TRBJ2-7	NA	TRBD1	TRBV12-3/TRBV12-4	TGTGCCAGCAGGAGAACCGGGACAGGGGGCCACGAGCAGTACTTC	CASRRTGTGGHEQYF
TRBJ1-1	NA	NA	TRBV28	TGTGCCAGCAGTTTAAGGTCCACAGGAGGGATTACTGAAGCTTTCTTT	CASSLRSTGGITEAFF
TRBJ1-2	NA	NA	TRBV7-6	TGTGCCAGCAGGCCCGGACAGAGACTCTATGGCTACACCTTC	CASRPGQRLYGYTF
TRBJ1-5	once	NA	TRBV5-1	TGCGCCAGCAGCTTGGGCGGGGAACACCAGCCCCAGCATTTT	CASSLGGEHQPQHF
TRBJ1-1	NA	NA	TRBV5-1	TGCGCCAGCAGCTGGCGTGGAGGGGGTATGAACACTGAAGCTTTCTTT	CASSWRGGGMNTEAFF
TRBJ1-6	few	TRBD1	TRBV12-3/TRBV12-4	TGTGCCAGCAGACTAGGACAGGCTAACGTTTCACCCCTCCACTTT	CASRLGQANVSPLHF
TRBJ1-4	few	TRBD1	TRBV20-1	TGCAGTGCCCCGGGACAGCTTAATGAAAAACTGTTTTTT	CSAPGQLNEKLFF
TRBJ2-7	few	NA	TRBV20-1	TGCAGTGCTAGAGTATTTGGTTACTCCTACGAGCAGTACTTC	CSARVFGYSYEQYF
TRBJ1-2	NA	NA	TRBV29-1	TGCAGCGTTGAAGGTAGAGGGGGCTACACCTTC	CSVEGRGGYTF
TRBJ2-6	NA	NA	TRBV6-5	TGTGCCAGCAGTTACTTTGGGCAGGGCCCTGGGGCCAACGTCCTGACTTTC	CASSYFGQGPGANVLTF
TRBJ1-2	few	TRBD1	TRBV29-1	TGCAGCGCCTCCGGGACAGGGGACTATGGCTACACCTTC	CSASGTGDYGYTF
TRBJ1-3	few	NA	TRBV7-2	TGTGCCAGCAGCTTAGTCAACTCTGGAAACACCATATATTTT	CASSLVNSGNTIYF
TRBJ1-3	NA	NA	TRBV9	TGTGCCAGCAGCGTTACGGCAGGAGCTGGAAACACCATATATTTT	CASSVTAGAGNTIYF